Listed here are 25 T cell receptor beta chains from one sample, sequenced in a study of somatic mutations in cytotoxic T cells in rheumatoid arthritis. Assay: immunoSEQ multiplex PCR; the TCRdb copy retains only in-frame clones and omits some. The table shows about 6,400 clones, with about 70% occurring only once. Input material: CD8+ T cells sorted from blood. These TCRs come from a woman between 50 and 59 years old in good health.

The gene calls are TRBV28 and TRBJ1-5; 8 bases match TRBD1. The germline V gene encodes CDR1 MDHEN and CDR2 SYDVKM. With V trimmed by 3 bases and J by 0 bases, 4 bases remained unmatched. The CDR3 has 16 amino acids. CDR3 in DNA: TGTGCCAGCAGTTTGGGGACAGGAGATAGCAATCAGCCCCAGCATTTT. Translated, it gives CASSLGTGDSNQPQHF. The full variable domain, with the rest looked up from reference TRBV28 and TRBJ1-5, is DVKVTQSSRYLVKRTGEKVFLECVQDMDHENMFWYRQDPGLGLRLIYFSYDVKMKEKGDIPEGYSVSREKKERFSLILESASTNQTSMYLCASSLGTGDSNQPQHFGDGTRLSIL.

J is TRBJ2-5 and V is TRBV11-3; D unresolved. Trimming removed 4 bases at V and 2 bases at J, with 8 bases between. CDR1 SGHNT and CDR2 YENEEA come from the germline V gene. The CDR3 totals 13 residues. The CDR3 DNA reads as TGTGCCAGCAGCTCTATCCGGCAAGAGACCCAGTACTTC. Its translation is CASSSIRQETQYF.

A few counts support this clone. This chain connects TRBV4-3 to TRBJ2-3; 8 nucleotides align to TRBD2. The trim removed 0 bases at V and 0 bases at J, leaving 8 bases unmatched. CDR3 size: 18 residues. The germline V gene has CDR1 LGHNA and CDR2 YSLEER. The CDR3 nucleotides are TGCGCCAGCAGCCAAGATCGGACGGGGGGGCCCAGCACAGATACGCAGTATTTT. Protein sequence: CASSQDRTGGPSTDTQYF.

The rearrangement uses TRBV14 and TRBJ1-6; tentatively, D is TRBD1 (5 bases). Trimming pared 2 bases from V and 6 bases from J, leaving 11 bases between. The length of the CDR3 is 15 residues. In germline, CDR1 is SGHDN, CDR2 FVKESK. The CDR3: CASSQQGSGNSPLHF. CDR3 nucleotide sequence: TGTGCCAGCAGCCAACAGGGATCGGGTAATTCACCCCTCCACTTT.

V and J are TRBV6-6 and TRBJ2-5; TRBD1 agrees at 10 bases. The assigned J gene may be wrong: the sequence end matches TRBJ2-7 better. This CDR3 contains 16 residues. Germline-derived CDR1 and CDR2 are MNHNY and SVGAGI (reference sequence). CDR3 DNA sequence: TGTGCCAGCAGAGCAGCCGGGACAGGGGCCCTCTACGAGCAGTACTTC. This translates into CASRAAGTGALYEQYF.

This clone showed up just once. The CDR3, as DNA: TGTGCCAGCAGCTTATTTAGCGGAGGAACCTACGAGCAGTACTTC. Its translation is CASSLFSGGTYEQYF. The gene calls are TRBV11-2 and TRBJ2-7; perhaps TRBD2 as D (6 bases). Germline V gives CDR1 SGHAT, CDR2 FQNNGV. V gave up 2 bases and J gave up 2 bases, with 13 bases separating them. The CDR3 contains 15 residues.

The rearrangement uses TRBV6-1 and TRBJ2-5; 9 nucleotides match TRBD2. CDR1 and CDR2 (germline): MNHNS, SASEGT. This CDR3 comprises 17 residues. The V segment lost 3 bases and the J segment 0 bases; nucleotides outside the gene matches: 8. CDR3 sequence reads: CASSESSGGRYQETQYF. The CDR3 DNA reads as TGTGCCAGCAGTGAGAGTAGCGGGGGCCGGTACCAAGAGACCCAGTACTTC.

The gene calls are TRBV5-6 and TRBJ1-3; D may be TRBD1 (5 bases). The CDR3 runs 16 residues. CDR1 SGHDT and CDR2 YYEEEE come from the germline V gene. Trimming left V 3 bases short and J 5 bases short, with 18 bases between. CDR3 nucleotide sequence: TGTGCCAGCAGCTGCCGGACACCCGTACTTCGAAACACCATATATTTT. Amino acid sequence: CASSCRTPVLRNTIYF.

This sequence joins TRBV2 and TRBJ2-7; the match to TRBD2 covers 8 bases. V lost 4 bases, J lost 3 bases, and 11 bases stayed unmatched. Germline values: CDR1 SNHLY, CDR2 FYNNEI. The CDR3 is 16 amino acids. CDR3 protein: CASSAPGGDINYEQYF. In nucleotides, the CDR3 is TGTGCCAGCAGTGCCCCCGGGGGGGACATAAACTACGAGCAGTACTTC.

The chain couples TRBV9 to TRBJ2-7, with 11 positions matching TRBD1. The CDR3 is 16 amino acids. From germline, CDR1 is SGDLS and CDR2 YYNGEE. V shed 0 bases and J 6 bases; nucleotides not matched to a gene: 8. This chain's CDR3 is CASSVGRGGQGGEQYF. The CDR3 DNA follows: TGTGCCAGCAGCGTAGGTAGAGGGGGACAGGGGGGCGAGCAGTACTTC.

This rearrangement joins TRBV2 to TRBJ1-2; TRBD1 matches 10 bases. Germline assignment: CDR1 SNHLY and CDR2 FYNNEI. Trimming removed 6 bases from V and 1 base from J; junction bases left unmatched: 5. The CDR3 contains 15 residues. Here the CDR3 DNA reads TGTGCCAGCAGCCGGTGGACAGGGGGTAACTATGGCTACACCTTC. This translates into CASSRWTGGNYGYTF.

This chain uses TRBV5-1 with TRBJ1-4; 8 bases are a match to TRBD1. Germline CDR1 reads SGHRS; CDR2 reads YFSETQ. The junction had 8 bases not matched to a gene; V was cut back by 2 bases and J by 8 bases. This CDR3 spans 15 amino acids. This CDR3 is CASSFLPGGEEKLFF. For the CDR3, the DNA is TGCGCCAGCAGCTTCCTACCAGGGGGCGAAGAAAAACTGTTTTTT.

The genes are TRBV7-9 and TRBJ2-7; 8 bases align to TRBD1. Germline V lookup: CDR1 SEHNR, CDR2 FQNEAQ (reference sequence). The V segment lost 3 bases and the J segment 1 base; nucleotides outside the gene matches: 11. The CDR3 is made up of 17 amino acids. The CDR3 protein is CASSFPLDRERSYEQYF. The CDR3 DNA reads TGTGCCAGCAGCTTCCCGTTGGACAGGGAAAGGTCCTACGAGCAGTACTTC.

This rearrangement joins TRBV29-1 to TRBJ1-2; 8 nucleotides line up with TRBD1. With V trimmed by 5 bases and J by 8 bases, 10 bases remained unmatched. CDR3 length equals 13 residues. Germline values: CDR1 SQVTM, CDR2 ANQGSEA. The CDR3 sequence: CSVPGQVFGGYTF. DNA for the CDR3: TGCAGCGTTCCGGGACAGGTTTTCGGCGGCTACACCTTC.

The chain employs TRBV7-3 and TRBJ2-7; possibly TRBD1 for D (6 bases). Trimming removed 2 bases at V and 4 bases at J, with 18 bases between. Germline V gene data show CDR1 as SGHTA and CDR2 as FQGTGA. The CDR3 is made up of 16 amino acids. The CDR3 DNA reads TGTGCCAGCAGCTTATTCGGGACAAATTACGGATACGAGCAGTACTTC. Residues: CASSLFGTNYGYEQYF.

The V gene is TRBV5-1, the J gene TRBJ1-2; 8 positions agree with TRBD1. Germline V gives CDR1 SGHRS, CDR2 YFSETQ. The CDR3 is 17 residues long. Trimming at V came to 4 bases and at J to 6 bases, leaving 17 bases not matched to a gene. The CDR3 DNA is TGCGCCAGCAGCCCAAACGTCTATTCCTCAGGGGGCCATGGCTACACCTTC. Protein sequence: CASSPNVYSSGGHGYTF. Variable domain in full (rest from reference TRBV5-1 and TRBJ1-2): KAGVTQTPRYLIKTRGQQVTLSCSPISGHRSVSWYQQTPGQGLQFLFEYFSETQRNKGNFPGRFSGRQFSNSRSEMNVSTLELGDSALYLCASSPNVYSSGGHGYTFGSGTRLTVV.

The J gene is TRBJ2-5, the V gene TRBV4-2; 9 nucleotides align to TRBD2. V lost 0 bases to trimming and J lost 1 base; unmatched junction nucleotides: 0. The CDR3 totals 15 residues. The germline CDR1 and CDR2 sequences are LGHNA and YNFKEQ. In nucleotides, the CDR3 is TGTGCCAGCAGCCAAGAGCGGGGGGGCCAAGAGACCCAGTACTTC. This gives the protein CASSQERGGQETQYF.

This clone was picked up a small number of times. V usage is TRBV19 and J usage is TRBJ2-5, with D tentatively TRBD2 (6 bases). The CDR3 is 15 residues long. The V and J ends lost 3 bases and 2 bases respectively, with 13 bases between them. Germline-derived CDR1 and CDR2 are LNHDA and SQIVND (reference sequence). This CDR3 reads CASSIGGIPQETQYF. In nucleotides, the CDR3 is TGTGCCAGTAGTATCGGAGGGATCCCACAAGAGACCCAGTACTTC.

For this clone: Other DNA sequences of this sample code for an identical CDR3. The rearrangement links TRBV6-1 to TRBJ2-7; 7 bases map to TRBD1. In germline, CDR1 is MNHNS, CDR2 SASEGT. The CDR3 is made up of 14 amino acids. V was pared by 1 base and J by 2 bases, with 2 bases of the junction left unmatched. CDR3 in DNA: TGTGCCAGCAGTGAAGGACAGGGCGCCTACGAGCAGTACTTC. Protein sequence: CASSEGQGAYEQYF.

Written as DNA, the CDR3 is TGTGCCAGCAGCCGAGGACTAGAGCAAGAGACCCAGTACTTC. It is translated as CASSRGLEQETQYF. The chain recombines TRBV4-2 with TRBJ2-5, with 7 positions matching TRBD2. The ends lost 4 bases at V and 2 bases at J; junction bases unmatched: 4. The CDR3 sequence is 14 residues long. Germline CDR1 is LGHNA and CDR2 is YNFKEQ.

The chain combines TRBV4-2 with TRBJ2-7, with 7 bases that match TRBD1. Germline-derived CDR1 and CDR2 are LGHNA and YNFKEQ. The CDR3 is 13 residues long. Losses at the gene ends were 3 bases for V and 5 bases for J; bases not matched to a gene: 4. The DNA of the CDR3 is TGTGCCAGCAGCCAGAAGGGGGCTGACGAGCAGTACTTC. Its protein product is CASSQKGADEQYF.

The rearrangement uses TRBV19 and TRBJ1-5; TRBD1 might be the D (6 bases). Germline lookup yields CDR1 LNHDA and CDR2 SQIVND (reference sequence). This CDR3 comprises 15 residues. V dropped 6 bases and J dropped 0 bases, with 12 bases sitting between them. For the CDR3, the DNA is TGTGCCAGTAGGCGGACAGATGATAGCAATCAGCCCCAGCATTTT. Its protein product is CASRRTDDSNQPQHF.

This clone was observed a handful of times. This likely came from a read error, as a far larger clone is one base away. The CDR3 DNA follows: TGTGCCATCAGCCCGTACACAGATACGCAGTATTTT. Protein sequence: CAISPYTDTQYF. This chain links TRBV9 with TRBJ2-3; no definite D call. The germline gives CDR1 SGDLS, CDR2 YYNGEE. The CDR3 has 12 residues.

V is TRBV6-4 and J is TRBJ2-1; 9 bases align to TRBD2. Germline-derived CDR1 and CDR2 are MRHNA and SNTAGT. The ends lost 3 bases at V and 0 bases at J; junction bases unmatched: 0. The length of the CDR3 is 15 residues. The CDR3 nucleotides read TGTGCCAGCAGTGAGCGGGGGGGCTCCTACAATGAGCAGTTCTTC. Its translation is CASSERGGSYNEQFF.

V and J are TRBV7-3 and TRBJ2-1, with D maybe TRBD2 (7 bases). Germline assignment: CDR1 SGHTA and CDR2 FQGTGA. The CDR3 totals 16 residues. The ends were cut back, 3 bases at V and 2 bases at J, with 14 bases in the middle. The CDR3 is CASSLWAGATYNEQFF. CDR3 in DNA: TGTGCCAGCAGCTTGTGGGCGGGGGCAACCTACAATGAGCAGTTCTTC. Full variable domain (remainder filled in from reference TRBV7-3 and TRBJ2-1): GAGVSQTPSNKVTEKGKYVELRCDPISGHTALYWYRQSLGQGPEFLIYFQGTGAADDSGLPNDRFFAVRPEGSVSTLKIQRTERGDSAVYLCASSLWAGATYNEQFFGPGTRLTVL.